The 29 T cell receptor beta chains below come from one sample, sequenced in a study of blood T cell repertoires in COVID-19. Clones were sequenced by immunoSEQ multiplex PCR, and TCRdb holds only the in-frame ones, with some missing. The sample lists some 250,000 clones, approximately 82% occurring once. The specimen was peripheral blood. The receptors derive from a man at least 80 years old with acute or convalescent COVID-19.

The V call is TRBV7-2, the J call TRBJ2-7, with 10 bases that match TRBD2. From germline, CDR1 is SGHTA and CDR2 FQGNSA. This CDR3 is 15 amino acids long. J gave up 2 bases and V 0 bases, and 1 base lay outside the gene matches. This CDR3 is CASSLASGGTYEQYF. As DNA, the CDR3 is TGTGCCAGCAGCTTAGCTAGCGGGGGGACCTACGAGCAGTACTTC.

The CDR3 DNA sequence: TGTGCCAGCACTAGCGGGGGGCGCACCTACGAGCAGTACTTC. Protein: CASTSGGRTYEQYF. V is TRBV6-5 and J is TRBJ2-7; the match to TRBD2 covers 11 bases. J lost 2 bases, V lost 7 bases, and 4 bases had no gene match. CDR3 length: 14 residues. The V gene's germline CDR1 is MNHEY and CDR2 SVGAGI.

The chain carries TRBV25-1 and TRBJ2-2, with D possibly TRBD1 on 5 matching bases. The CDR3 runs to 14 residues. Per germline, CDR1 MGHDK and CDR2 SYGVNS. V was shortened by 4 bases and J by 3 bases, with 9 bases between the two germline ends. CDR3 coding DNA: TGTGCCAGCAGTGGTGGACACTACACCGGGGAGCTGTTTTTT. Translation: CASSGGHYTGELFF.

The rearrangement links TRBV29-1 to TRBJ2-1; no firm D call. The germline V gene encodes CDR1 SQVTM and CDR2 ANQGSEA. The CDR3 contains 14 residues. V lost 6 bases and J 0 bases, leaving 12 bases between the germline ends. The CDR3 DNA is TGCAGCGTGGGCCGGTCTATCTCCTACAATGAGCAGTTCTTC. It specifies CSVGRSISYNEQFF.

The chain is built from TRBV3-1 (or the pseudogene TRBV3-2) and TRBJ2-3; 9 nucleotides agree with TRBD1. V gave up 2 bases and J gave up 1 base; unmatched junction bases: 4. Per the germline V gene, CDR1 is LGHDT and CDR2 is YNNKEL (reference sequence). This CDR3 is 16 amino acids long. The CDR3 DNA follows: TGTGCCAGCAGCCAAAACAGGGGGCTTGGCACAGATACGCAGTATTTT. Amino acids: CASSQNRGLGTDTQYF.

The V and J genes are TRBV24-1 and TRBJ2-2; D is uncertain. Trimming pared 6 bases from V and 1 base from J, leaving 2 bases between. CDR3 length equals 12 residues. The germline V gene has CDR1 KGHDR and CDR2 SFDVKD. CDR3 nucleotide sequence: TGTGCCACCAGTCAGAACACCGGGGAGCTGTTTTTT. Translation: CATSQNTGELFF.

This sequence joins TRBV7-8 and TRBJ1-5; possibly TRBD1 for D (6 bases). From germline, CDR1 is SGHVS and CDR2 FQNEAQ. V gave up 5 bases and J gave up 3 bases, with 17 bases separating them. The CDR3 extends over 16 amino acids. CDR3 residues: CASSTILGAHNQPQHF. The CDR3 bases are TGTGCCAGCAGCACCATTCTGGGGGCCCACAATCAGCCCCAGCATTTT.

The rearrangement links TRBV7-3 to TRBJ2-5, with 9 bases matching TRBD2. CDR1 SGHTA and CDR2 FQGTGA come from the germline V gene. The V segment lost 4 bases and the J segment 2 bases; nucleotides outside the gene matches: 2. This CDR3 has 14 residues. CDR3 bases: TGTGCCAGCAGCTCGACTAGCGGTCAAGAGACCCAGTACTTC. Amino acids: CASSSTSGQETQYF.

This chain uses TRBV20-1 with TRBJ2-3; D is ambiguous. CDR3 length: 11 residues. Trimming took 5 bases from V and 10 from J, leaving 13 bases between them. Germline CDR1 reads DFQATT; CDR2 reads SNEGSKA (reference sequence). The CDR3 sequence: CSAARLSAQYF. CDR3 DNA: TGCAGTGCTGCCCGACTGTCGGCGCAGTATTTT.

The J gene is TRBJ2-1, the V gene TRBV29-1; D perhaps matches TRBD2 (6 bases). The CDR3 consists of 12 residues. V shed 6 bases and J shed 4 bases, with 10 bases lying between them. Germline lookup yields CDR1 SQVTM and CDR2 ANQGSEA. The DNA for the CDR3 is TGCAGCGTCGAGGGGAGGTACAATGAGCAGTTCTTC. Encoded protein: CSVEGRYNEQFF.

The chain has TRBV5-4 and TRBJ1-2, with D unclear. Germline V lookup: CDR1 SGHNT, CDR2 YYREEE (reference sequence). V lost 0 bases and J lost 1, with 7 bases in between. The CDR3 is made up of 14 amino acids. The CDR3 sequence is CASSLEQFNYGYTF. DNA of the CDR3: TGTGCCAGCAGCTTGGAACAGTTTAACTATGGCTACACCTTC.

The genes are TRBV29-1 and TRBJ2-5; 9 positions match TRBD2. The trim removed 0 bases at V and 2 bases at J, leaving 10 bases unmatched. Looked up from germline, CDR1 is SQVTM and CDR2 is ANQGSEA. The length of the CDR3 is 17 residues. Here the CDR3 DNA reads TGCAGCGTTGAAGAATCCCCAGCGGGAGGAGGGCAAGAGACCCAGTACTTC. This sequence encodes CSVEESPAGGGQETQYF.

V usage is TRBV19 and J usage is TRBJ2-1; 11 positions agree with TRBD2. Trimming at V came to 0 bases and at J to 0 bases, leaving 13 bases not matched to a gene. The CDR3 sequence is 21 residues long. CDR1 and CDR2 (germline): LNHDA, SQIVND (reference sequence). This CDR3 reads CASSIDRYGLAGGSSYNEQFF. The DNA for the CDR3 is TGTGCCAGTAGTATAGATCGTTACGGGCTAGCGGGAGGTTCCTCCTACAATGAGCAGTTCTTC.

This clone was recorded many times. V gene TRBV6-4 combines with J gene TRBJ2-1; the D gene is possibly TRBD2 (7 bases). This CDR3 is built from 14 residues. Trimming shortened V by 6 bases and J by 8 bases, and 17 bases separated the two germline ends. CDR1 is MRHNA and CDR2 is SNTAGT in the germline V gene. In nucleotides, the CDR3 is TGTGCCAGCAGCGGCGGGGGCGCGATGCATGAGCAGTTCTTC. This codes for CASSGGGAMHEQFF.

This chain uses TRBV7-9 with TRBJ2-7, with D perhaps matching TRBD2 (5 bases). The germline V and J ends were trimmed by 7 bases and 5 bases, with 12 bases remaining between them. The germline V gene encodes CDR1 SEHNR and CDR2 FQNEAQ (reference sequence). The CDR3 is 12 amino acids. In DNA, the CDR3 is TGTGCCAGCACAGAGGGCCTCCACGAGCAGTACTTC. Translating gives CASTEGLHEQYF.

The chain carries TRBV6-5 and TRBJ2-5; TRBD2 agrees at 8 bases. The CDR3 has 14 residues. J gave up 4 bases and V 6 bases, and 7 bases lay outside the gene matches. Germline loops: CDR1 MNHEY, CDR2 SVGAGI. In DNA, the CDR3 is TGTGCCAGCAGCCTCCGGACTAGCTCAGAGACCCAGTACTTC. Translated, it gives CASSLRTSSETQYF.

The chain has TRBV28 and TRBJ1-2, with 8 bases aligning to TRBD1. In germline, CDR1 is MDHEN, CDR2 SYDVKM. The V segment lost 11 bases and the J segment 7 bases; nucleotides outside the gene matches: 18. The CDR3 totals 15 residues. CDR3 nucleotides: TGTGCCGGAAGGGCATCCCGGACAGGGTTTGGTGGCTACACCTTC. It translates to CAGRASRTGFGGYTF.

The chain employs TRBV29-1 and TRBJ1-2; possible D gene TRBD1, 5 bases. The V end was cut by 4 bases, the J end by 3 bases, with 15 bases between. CDR1 is SQVTM, CDR2 ANQGSEA, per germline. The CDR3 length is 14 residues. The CDR3 DNA is TGCAGCGTTGCAATCCAGGGTAGGGACTATGGCTACACCTTC. Residues: CSVAIQGRDYGYTF.

V and J are TRBV19 and TRBJ2-1; perhaps TRBD1 as D (6 bases). Germline V gene lookup returns CDR1 LNHDA and CDR2 SQIVND (reference sequence). The V end was cut by 2 bases, the J end by 8 bases, with 13 bases between. The CDR3 runs 14 residues. The CDR3, as DNA: TGTGCCAGTAGTATAAGCACAGGGCGAGATGAGCAGTTCTTC. Translation: CASSISTGRDEQFF.

There are a few counts of this clone. The V and J genes are TRBV6-1 and TRBJ1-5; TRBD1 matches at 7 bases. Trimming at V came to 0 bases and at J to 2 bases, leaving 4 bases not matched to a gene. This CDR3 spans 16 amino acids. Per germline, CDR1 MNHNS and CDR2 SASEGT. This chain's CDR3 is CASSEALQGRNQPQHF. Here the CDR3 DNA reads TGTGCCAGCAGTGAAGCGCTACAGGGGCGCAATCAGCCCCAGCATTTT.

The CDR3, as DNA: TGTGCCAGCAGTGAGGGGCTAGCGGTCAGCTCCTACGAGCAGTACTTC. It codes for CASSEGLAVSSYEQYF. The V call is TRBV2, the J call TRBJ2-7; the match to TRBD2 covers 7 bases. This CDR3 comprises 16 residues. Per the germline V gene, CDR1 is SNHLY and CDR2 is FYNNEI. V gave up 3 bases and J gave up 0 bases; unmatched junction bases: 8.

This rearrangement joins TRBV5-1 to TRBJ2-7; weak D call: TRBD2 (5 bases). Per the germline V gene, CDR1 is SGHRS and CDR2 is YFSETQ. This CDR3 region has 14 residues. V lost 6 bases and J 0 bases, leaving 13 bases between the germline ends. This chain's CDR3 is CASTVTGSSYEQYF. The CDR3 DNA reads TGCGCCAGCACCGTTACTGGGAGCTCCTACGAGCAGTACTTC.

The rearrangement links TRBV9 to TRBJ2-1; 11 bases fit TRBD2. V was clipped by 3 bases and J by 10 bases; unmatched bases: 12. The V gene's germline CDR1 is SGDLS and CDR2 YYNGEE. The CDR3 has 16 amino acids. CDR3 amino acids: CASSGHSGRALGEQFF. In DNA, the CDR3 is TGTGCCAGCAGCGGCCATAGCGGGAGGGCCCTAGGGGAGCAGTTCTTC.

The genes are TRBV6-5 and TRBJ2-7; 11 nucleotides match TRBD1. The CDR3 has 15 residues. The V gene's germline CDR1 is MNHEY and CDR2 SVGAGI. Unmatched junction bases numbered 6, after V lost 6 bases and J lost 2 bases. The CDR3 loop reads CASRPGQGGTYEQYF. The CDR3, as DNA: TGTGCCAGCAGGCCGGGACAGGGGGGGACCTACGAGCAGTACTTC.

Concerning this clone: The sample contains more than one DNA sequence encoding this CDR3. The genes are TRBV2 and TRBJ1-5; 8 bases match TRBD1. CDR1 is SNHLY and CDR2 is FYNNEI in the germline V gene. This CDR3 contains 16 residues. V lost 1 base, J lost 7 bases, and 9 bases stayed unmatched. The CDR3 bases are TGTGCCAGCAGTGAAGGAGGACAGGGTACGGGGCAGCCCCAGCATTTT. Protein product: CASSEGGQGTGQPQHF.

This sequence joins TRBV5-1 and TRBJ2-2, with TRBD2 matching over 9 bases. CDR1 and CDR2 (germline): SGHRS, YFSETQ. This CDR3 has 19 residues. With 0 bases clipped from V and 4 bases from J, the junction kept 13 bases outside the gene matches. The CDR3 DNA is TGCGCCAGCAGCTTGGATCGGGGCAGGATAGCGGGAGCCACCGGGGAGCTGTTTTTT. Its protein is CASSLDRGRIAGATGELFF.

The chain employs TRBV4-2 and TRBJ1-2; 7 bases line up with TRBD1. J was trimmed by 5 bases and V by 0 bases; bases with no gene match: 12. The CDR3 totals 17 residues. From germline, CDR1 is LGHNA and CDR2 YNFKEQ. The CDR3 nucleotides are TGTGCCAGCAGCCAAGATCGGGCAGGGGGTCCCGAGTATGGCTACACCTTC. It translates to CASSQDRAGGPEYGYTF.

A single count supports this clone. The chain joins TRBV28 to TRBJ2-7; D call uncertain. CDR3 length equals 15 residues. CDR1 is MDHEN, CDR2 SYDVKM, per germline. V shed 1 base and J shed 3 bases, with 13 bases lying between them. CDR3 sequence reads: CASSLLYSTNYEQYF. The CDR3 nucleotides are TGTGCCAGCAGTTTATTGTACAGTACGAACTACGAGCAGTACTTC.

The chain has TRBV19 and TRBJ1-3, with D hard to call. The CDR3 is made up of 15 amino acids. V was trimmed by 1 base and J by 0 bases, leaving 7 bases between them. The germline gives CDR1 LNHDA, CDR2 SQIVND (reference sequence). The CDR3 DNA follows: TGTGCCAGTAGTATAGCCGCACTCTCTGGAAACACCATATATTTT. Its protein is CASSIAALSGNTIYF.